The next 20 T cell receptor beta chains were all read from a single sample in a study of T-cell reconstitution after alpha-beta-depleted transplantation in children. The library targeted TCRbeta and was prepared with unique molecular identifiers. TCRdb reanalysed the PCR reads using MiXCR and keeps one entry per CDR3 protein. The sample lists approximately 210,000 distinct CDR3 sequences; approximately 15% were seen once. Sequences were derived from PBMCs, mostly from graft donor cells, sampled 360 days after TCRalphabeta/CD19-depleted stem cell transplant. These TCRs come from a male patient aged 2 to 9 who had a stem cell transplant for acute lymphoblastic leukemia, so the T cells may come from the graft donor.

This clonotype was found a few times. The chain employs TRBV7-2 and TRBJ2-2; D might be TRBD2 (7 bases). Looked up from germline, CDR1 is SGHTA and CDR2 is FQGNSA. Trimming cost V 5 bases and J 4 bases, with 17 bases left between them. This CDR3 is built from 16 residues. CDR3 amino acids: CASSPRGAGVTGELFF. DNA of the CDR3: TGTGCCAGCAGCCCAAGGGGGGCGGGGGTCACCGGGGAGCTGTTTTTT.

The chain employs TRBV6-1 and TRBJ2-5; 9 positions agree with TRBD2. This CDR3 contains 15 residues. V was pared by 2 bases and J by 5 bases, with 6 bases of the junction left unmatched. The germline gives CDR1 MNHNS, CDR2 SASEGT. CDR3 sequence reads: CASSEWRGGLETQYF. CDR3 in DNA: TGTGCCAGCAGTGAATGGCGGGGGGGCCTTGAGACCCAGTACTTC.

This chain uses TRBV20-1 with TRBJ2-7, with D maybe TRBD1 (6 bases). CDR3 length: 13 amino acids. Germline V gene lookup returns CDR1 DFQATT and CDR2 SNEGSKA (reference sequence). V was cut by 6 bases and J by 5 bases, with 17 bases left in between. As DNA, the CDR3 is TGCAGTGCCACGGACAGTCCCGAGAACGAGCAGTACTTC. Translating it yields CSATDSPENEQYF.

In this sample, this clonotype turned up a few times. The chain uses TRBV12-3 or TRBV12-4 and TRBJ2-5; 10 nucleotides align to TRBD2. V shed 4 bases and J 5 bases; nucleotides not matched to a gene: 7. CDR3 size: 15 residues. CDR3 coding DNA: TGTGCCAGCAGTTCGACTAGCGGGCGGGAGGAGACCCAGTACTTC. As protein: CASSSTSGREETQYF.

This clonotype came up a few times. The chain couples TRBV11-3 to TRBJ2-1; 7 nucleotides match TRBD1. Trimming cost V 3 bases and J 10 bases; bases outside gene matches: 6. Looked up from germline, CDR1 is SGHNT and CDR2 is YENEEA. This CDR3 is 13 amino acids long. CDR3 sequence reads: CASSLGTADEQFF. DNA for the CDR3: TGTGCCAGCAGCTTGGGGACAGCCGACGAGCAGTTCTTC.

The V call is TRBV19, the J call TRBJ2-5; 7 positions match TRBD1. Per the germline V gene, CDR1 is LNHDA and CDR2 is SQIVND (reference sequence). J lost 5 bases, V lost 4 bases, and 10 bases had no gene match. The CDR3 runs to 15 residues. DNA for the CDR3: TGTGCCAGTAGTACCCCATACACAGGGGAGGAGACCCAGTACTTC. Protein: CASSTPYTGEETQYF.

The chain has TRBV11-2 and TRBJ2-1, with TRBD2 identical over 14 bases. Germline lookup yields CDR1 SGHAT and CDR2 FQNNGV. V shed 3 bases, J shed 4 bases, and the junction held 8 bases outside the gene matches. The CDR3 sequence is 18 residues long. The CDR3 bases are TGTGCCAGCAGCTTTAGACTAGCGGGGGGGCCGGGATACAATGAGCAGTTCTTC. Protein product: CASSFRLAGGPGYNEQFF.

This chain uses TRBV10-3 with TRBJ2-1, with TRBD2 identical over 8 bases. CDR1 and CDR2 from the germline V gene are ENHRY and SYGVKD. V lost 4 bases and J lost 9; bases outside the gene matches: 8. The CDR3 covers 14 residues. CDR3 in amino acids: CAISGGLGPREQFF. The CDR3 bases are TGTGCCATCAGTGGGGGACTAGGTCCCCGTGAGCAGTTCTTC.

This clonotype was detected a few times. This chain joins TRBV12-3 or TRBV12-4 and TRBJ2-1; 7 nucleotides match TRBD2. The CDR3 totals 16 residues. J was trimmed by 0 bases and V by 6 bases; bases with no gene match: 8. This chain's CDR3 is CASSPRGGSSYNEQFF. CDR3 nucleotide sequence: TGTGCCAGCAGCCCCCGGGGCGGGAGCTCCTACAATGAGCAGTTCTTC.

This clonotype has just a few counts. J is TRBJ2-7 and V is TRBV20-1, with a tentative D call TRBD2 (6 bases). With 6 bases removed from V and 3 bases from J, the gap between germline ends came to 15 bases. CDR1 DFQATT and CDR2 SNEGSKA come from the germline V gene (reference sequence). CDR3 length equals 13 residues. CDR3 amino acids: CSAGGRGVYEQYF. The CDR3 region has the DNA TGCAGTGCCGGAGGGAGAGGAGTCTACGAGCAGTACTTC.

The CDR3 reads CSARRLIGQGMDYSNQPQHF. DNA of the CDR3: TGCAGTGCTAGGCGCCTAATTGGACAGGGAATGGATTATAGCAATCAGCCCCAGCATTTT. The chain couples TRBV20-1 to TRBJ1-5, with 8 bases aligning to TRBD1. V lost 3 bases and J lost 0; bases outside the gene matches: 19. CDR1 DFQATT and CDR2 SNEGSKA come from the germline V gene (reference sequence). The CDR3 length is 20 residues.

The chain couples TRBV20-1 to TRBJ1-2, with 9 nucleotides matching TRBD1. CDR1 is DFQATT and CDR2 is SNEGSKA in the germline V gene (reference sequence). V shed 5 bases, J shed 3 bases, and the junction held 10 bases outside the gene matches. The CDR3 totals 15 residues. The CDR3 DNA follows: TGCAGTGCTGGCGGGGGGGACAGGGATGACTATGGCTACACCTTC. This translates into CSAGGGDRDDYGYTF.

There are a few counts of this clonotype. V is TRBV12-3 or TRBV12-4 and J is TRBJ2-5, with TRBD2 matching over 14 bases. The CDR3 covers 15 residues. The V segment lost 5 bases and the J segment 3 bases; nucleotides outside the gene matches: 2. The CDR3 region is CASSQTSGGEETQYF. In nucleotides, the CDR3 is TGTGCCAGCAGTCAGACTAGCGGGGGGGAAGAGACCCAGTACTTC.

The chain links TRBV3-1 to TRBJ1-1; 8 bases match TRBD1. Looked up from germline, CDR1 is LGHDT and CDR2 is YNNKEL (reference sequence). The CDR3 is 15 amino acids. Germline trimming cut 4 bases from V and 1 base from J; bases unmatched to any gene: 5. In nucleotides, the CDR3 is TGTGCCAGCAGCCGGTCCGGGACAGGGAACACTGAAGCTTTCTTT. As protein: CASSRSGTGNTEAFF.

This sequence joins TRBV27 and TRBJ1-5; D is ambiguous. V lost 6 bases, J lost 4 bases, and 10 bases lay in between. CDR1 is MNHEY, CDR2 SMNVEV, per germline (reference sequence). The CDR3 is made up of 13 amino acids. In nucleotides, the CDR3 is TGTGCCAGCAGGGTGAGAGTGAATCAGCCCCAGCATTTT. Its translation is CASRVRVNQPQHF.

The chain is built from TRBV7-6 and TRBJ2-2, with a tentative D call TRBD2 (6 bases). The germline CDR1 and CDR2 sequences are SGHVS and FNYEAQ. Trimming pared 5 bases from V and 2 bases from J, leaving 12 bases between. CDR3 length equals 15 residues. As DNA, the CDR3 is TGTGCCAGCAGCCGGGACTTCCCAAACACCGGGGAGCTGTTTTTT. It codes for CASSRDFPNTGELFF.

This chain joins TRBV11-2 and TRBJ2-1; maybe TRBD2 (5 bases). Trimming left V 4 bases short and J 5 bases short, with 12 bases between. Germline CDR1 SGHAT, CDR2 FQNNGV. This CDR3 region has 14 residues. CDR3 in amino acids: CASSYRDSNNEQFF. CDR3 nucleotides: TGTGCCAGCAGCTACCGGGATTCAAACAATGAGCAGTTCTTC.

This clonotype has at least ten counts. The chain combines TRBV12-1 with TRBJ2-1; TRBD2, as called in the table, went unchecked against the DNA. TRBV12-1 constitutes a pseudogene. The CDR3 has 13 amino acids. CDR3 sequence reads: CASTPSRRGEQFF. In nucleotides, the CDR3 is TGTGCCAGCACCCCTTCTAGGCGGGGTGAGCAGTTCTTC.

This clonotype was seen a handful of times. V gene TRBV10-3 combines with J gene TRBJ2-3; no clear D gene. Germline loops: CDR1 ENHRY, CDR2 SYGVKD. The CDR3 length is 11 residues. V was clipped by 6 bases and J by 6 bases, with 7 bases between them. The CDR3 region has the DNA TGTGCCATCAGCACCACCGATACGCAGTATTTT. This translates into CAISTTDTQYF.

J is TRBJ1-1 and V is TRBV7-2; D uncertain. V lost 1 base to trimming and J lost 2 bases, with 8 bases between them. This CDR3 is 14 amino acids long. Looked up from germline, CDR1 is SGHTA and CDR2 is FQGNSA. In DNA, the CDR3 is TGTGCCAGCAGCTTAGTTCACAGAAACACTGAAGCTTTCTTT. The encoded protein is CASSLVHRNTEAFF.